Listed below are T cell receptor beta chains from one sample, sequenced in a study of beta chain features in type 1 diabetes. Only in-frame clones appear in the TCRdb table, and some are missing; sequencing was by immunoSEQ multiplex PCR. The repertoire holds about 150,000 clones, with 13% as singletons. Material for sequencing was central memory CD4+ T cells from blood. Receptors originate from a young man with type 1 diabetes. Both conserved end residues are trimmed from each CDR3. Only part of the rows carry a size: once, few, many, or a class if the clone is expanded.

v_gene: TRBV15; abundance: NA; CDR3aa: ATSLGTSTDTQY
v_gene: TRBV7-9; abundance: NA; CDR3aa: ASSPMTGTNTEAF
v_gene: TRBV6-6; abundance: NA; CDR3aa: ASSGQGVREQY
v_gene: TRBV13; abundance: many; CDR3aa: ASSLEPNSPLH
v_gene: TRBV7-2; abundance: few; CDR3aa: ASSLEFWNTEAF
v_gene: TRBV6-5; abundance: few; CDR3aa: ASRRLGGGYEQY
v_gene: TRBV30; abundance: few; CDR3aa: AWGSNLGRFNQPQH
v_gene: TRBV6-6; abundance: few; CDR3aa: ASSDKISYEQY
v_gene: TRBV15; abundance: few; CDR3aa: ATSRGVQETQY
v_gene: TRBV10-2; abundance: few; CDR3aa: ATRSGVYEQY
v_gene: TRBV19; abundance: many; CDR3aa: ASSRTSSLNEQF
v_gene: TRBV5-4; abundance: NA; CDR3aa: ASSSPPDRGVETQY
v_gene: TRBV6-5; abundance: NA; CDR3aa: ASSYPGQKETQY
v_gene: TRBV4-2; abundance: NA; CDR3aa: ASREYPSSYEQY
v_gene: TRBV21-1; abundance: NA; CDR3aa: ASSKVSYPLYEQY
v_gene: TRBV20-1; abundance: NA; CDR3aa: SVPGMETQY
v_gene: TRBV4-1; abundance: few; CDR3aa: ASSQRRGSYNSPLH
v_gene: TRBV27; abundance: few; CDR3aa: ATKPRQGTTTDTQY
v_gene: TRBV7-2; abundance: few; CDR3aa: ASSRLYSSYNEQF
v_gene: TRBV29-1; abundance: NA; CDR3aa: SVDRGQMNTEAF
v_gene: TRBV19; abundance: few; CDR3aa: ASSIRGLRSTDTQY
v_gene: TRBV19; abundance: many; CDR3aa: ASRGTAYEQY
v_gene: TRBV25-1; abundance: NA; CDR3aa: ASSHPGQGFTEAF
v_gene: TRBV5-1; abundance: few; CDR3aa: ASSLDPGGTDTQY
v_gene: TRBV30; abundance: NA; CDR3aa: AWSGQGASGELF
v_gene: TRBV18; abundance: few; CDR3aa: ASSPAGAATPEQY
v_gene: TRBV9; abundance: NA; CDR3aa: DLDGLAGAQGSYEQY
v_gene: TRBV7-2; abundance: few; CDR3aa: ASSLAASLNTEAF
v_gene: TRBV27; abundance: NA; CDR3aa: ASSSVKKKADTQY
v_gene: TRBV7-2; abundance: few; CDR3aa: ASSEKQGYEQY
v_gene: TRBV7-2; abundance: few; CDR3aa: ASSLMGQGNTEAF